This T cell receptor (beta chain) comes out of a study of blood T cell repertoires in COVID-19. On the study more broadly: Nucleic acid was either cDNA or gDNA, and it came from T cells, B-cell-depleted T cells, or PBMCs.

The germline V gene encodes CDR1 MNHEY and CDR2 SVGEGT. V lost 2 bases, J lost 0 bases, and 8 bases lay in between. The length of the CDR3 is 15 residues. Original processing notes: Estimation of nucleated cell counts was performed using reference gene primer amplification. Assay: immunoSEQ multiplex PCR; the TCRdb copy retains only in-frame clones and omits some. V, J and clone size derive from that table, while D and trimming were established from the DNA sequence. The sample has some 100,000 clones, 70% to 90% seen once. This receptor was taken from a woman between 70 and 85 years old with active or convalescent COVID-19. Source material: peripheral blood. The chain links TRBV6-2 or TRBV6-3 to TRBJ1-3; maybe TRBD1 (5 bases). CDR3 amino acids: CASSYAQASGNTIYF. DNA of the CDR3: TGTGCCAGCAGTTACGCACAGGCCTCTGGAAACACCATATATTTT.